These 8 T cell receptor beta chains came from one sample sequenced in a study of T cell responses to AZD1222 COVID-19 vaccine. Produced via immunoSEQ multiplex PCR; TCRdb's table is partial and in-frame only. The data contain more than 100,000 clones, about 90% of them seen just once; the ten biggest clones take up about 4.1%. Here the sequenced sample was peripheral blood, taken on day 0 of AZD1222 vaccination. These receptors all stem from an adult in good health.

The V call is TRBV7-2, the J call TRBJ2-7; 10 bases map to TRBD2. The length of the CDR3 is 14 residues. Germline values: CDR1 SGHTA, CDR2 FQGNSA. J lost 2 bases, V lost 2 bases, and 0 bases had no gene match. The CDR3 DNA reads TGTGCCAGCAGCTTAACTAGCGGGACCTACGAGCAGTACTTC. Protein product: CASSLTSGTYEQYF.

This CDR3 is CASTAPTMNTEAFF. The DNA of the CDR3 is TGTGCCAGCACTGCACCAACGATGAACACTGAAGCTTTCTTT. J is TRBJ1-1 and V is TRBV28; D remains ambiguous. This CDR3 region has 14 residues. The V gene's germline CDR1 is MDHEN and CDR2 SYDVKM. V was clipped by 7 bases and J by 0 bases, with 12 bases between them.

V gene TRBV30 combines with J gene TRBJ2-7; tentatively, D is TRBD1 or TRBD2 (5 bases each). Germline assignment: CDR1 GTSNPN and CDR2 SVGIG (reference sequence). The CDR3 has 15 amino acids. Between the trimmed V and J ends, which lost 1 base and 3 bases, there was a span of 16 bases. Here the CDR3 DNA reads TGTGCCTGGAGTGGGGCATCAGGGACGTACTACGAGCAGTACTTC. Encoded protein: CAWSGASGTYYEQYF.

This chain uses TRBV28 with TRBJ1-4; D unclear. V lost 7 bases, J lost 0 bases, and 12 bases lay in between. Germline CDR1 is MDHEN and CDR2 is SYDVKM. The CDR3 totals 15 residues. CDR3 residues: CASTPDGTTNEKLFF. CDR3 bases: TGTGCCAGCACCCCGGACGGAACAACTAATGAAAAACTGTTTTTT. Using reference TRBV28 and TRBJ1-4 for the parts outside the CDR3, the full variable domain is DVKVTQSSRYLVKRTGEKVFLECVQDMDHENMFWYRQDPGLGLRLIYFSYDVKMKEKGDIPEGYSVSREKKERFSLILESASTNQTSMYLCASTPDGTTNEKLFFGSGTQLSVL.

The chain carries TRBV21-1 and TRBJ2-7. TRBV21-1 is labeled a pseudogene. This CDR3 region has 14 residues. CDR3 sequence: CASSKEADYYEQYF. CDR3 nucleotides: TGTGCCAGCAGCAAAGAGGCAGATTACTACGAGCAGTACTTC.

This chain uses TRBV28 with TRBJ1-5, with D possibly being TRBD1 (6 bases). Trimming shortened V by 3 bases and J by 4 bases, and 16 bases separated the two germline ends. Germline lookup yields CDR1 MDHEN and CDR2 SYDVKM. The CDR3 is made up of 16 amino acids. CDR3 protein: CASSLVGRGSNQPQHF. CDR3 sequence (DNA): TGTGCCAGCAGTTTGGTCGGCAGGGGAAGTAATCAGCCCCAGCATTTT.

The chain links TRBV4-2 to TRBJ2-2, with a weak D call TRBD2 (5 bases). The V gene's germline CDR1 is LGHNA and CDR2 YNFKEQ. The CDR3 extends over 16 amino acids. Trimming stripped 4 bases from V and 4 bases from J, with 16 bases between. CDR3 residues: CASSPAVEFPTGELFF. The DNA for the CDR3 is TGTGCCAGCAGCCCAGCGGTAGAGTTCCCCACCGGGGAGCTGTTTTTT.

The CDR3 here is CASSYSNRWDSPLHF. CDR3 DNA: TGTGCCAGCAGTTACTCAAACAGGTGGGATTCACCCCTCCACTTT. V gene TRBV6-5 combines with J gene TRBJ1-6; tentative D call: TRBD1 (5 bases). Germline values: CDR1 MNHEY, CDR2 SVGAGI. There are 15 residues in the CDR3. The V and J ends lost 0 bases and 8 bases respectively, with 11 bases between them.